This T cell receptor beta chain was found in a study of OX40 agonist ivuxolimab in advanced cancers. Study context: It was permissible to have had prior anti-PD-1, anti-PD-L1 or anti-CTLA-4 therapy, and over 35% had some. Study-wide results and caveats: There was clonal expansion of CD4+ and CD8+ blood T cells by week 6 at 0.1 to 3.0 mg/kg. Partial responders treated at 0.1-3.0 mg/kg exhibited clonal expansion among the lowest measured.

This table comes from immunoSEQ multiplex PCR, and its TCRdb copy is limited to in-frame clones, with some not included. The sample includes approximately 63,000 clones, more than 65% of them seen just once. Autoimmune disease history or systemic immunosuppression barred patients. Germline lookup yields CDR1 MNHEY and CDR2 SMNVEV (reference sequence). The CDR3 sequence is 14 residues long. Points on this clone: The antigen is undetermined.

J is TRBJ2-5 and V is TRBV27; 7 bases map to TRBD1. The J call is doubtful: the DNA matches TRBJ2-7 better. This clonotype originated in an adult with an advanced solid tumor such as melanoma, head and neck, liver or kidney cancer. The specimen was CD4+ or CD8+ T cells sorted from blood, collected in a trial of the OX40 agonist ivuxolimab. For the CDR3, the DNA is TGTGCCAGCAGTTTTAAGGGGGCCCTCTACGAGCAGTACTTC. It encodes CASSFKGALYEQYF.